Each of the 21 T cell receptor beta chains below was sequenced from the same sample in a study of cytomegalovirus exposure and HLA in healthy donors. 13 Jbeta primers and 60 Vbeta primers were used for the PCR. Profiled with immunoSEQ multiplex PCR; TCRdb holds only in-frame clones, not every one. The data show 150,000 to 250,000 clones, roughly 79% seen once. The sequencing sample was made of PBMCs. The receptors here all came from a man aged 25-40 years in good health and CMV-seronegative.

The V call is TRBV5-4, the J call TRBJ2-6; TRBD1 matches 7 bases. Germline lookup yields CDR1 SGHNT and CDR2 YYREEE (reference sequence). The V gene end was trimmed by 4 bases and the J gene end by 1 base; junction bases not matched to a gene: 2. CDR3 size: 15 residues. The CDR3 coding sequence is TGTGCCAGCAGCGAACAGGGGTCTGGGGCCAACGTCCTGACTTTC. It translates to CASSEQGSGANVLTF.

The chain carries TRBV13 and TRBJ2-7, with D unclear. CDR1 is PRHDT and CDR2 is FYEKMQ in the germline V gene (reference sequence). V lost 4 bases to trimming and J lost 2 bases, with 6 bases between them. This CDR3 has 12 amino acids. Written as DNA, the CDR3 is TGTGCCAGCAGCTACAGAACCTACGAGCAGTACTTC. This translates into CASSYRTYEQYF.

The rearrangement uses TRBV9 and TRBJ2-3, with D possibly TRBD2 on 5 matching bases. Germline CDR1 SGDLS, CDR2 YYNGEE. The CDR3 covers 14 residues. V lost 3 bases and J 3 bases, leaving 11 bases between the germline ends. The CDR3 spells CASSGGRVTDTQYF. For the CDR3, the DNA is TGTGCCAGCAGCGGAGGGCGGGTAACAGATACGCAGTATTTT.

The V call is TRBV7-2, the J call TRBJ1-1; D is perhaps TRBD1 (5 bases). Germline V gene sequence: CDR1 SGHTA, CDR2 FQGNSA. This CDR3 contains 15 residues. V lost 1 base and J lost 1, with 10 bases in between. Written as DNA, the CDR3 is TGTGCCAGCAGCTTAGTAGGACATAAGAACACTGAAGCTTTCTTT. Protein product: CASSLVGHKNTEAFF.

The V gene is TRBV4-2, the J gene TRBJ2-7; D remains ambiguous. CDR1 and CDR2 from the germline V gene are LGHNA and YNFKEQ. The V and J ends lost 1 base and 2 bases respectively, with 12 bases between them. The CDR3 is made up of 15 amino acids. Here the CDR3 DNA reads TGTGCCAGCAGCCAAGGTCTATCCGCCCCCTACGAGCAGTACTTC. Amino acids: CASSQGLSAPYEQYF.

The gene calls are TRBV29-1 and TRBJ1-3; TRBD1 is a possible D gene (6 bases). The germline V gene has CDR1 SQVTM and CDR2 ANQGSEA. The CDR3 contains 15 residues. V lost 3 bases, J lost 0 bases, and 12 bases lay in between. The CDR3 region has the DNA TGCAGCGTTGAGGATCGACAGGCCTCTGGAAACACCATATATTTT. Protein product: CSVEDRQASGNTIYF.

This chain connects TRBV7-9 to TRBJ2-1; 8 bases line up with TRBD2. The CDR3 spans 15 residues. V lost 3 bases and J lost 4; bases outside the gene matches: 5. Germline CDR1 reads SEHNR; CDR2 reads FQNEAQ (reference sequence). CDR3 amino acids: CASSLPTSVYNEQFF. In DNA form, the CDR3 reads TGTGCCAGCAGCTTGCCGACTAGCGTATACAATGAGCAGTTCTTC.

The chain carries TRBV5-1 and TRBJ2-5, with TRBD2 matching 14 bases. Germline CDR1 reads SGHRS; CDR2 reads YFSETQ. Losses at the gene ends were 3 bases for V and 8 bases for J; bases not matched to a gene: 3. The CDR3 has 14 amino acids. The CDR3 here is CASSSGLAGVTQYF. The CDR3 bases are TGCGCCAGCAGCTCGGGACTAGCGGGAGTCACCCAGTACTTC. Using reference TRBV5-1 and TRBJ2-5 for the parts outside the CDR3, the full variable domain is KAGVTQTPRYLIKTRGQQVTLSCSPISGHRSVSWYQQTPGQGLQFLFEYFSETQRNKGNFPGRFSGRQFSNSRSEMNVSTLELGDSALYLCASSSGLAGVTQYFGPGTRLLVL.

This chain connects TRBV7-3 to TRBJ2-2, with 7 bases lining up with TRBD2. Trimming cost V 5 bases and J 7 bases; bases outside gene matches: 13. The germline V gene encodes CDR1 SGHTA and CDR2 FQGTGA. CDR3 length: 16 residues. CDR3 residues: CASSPAGAGVGGELFF. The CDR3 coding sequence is TGTGCCAGCAGCCCCGCCGGGGCGGGAGTTGGCGGGGAGCTGTTTTTT.

Here the CDR3 reads CASSSGYANYGYTF. CDR3 sequence (DNA): TGTGCCAGCAGTTCAGGGTACGCTAACTATGGCTACACCTTC. The chain couples TRBV27 to TRBJ1-2; D possibly corresponds to TRBD1 (5 bases). The CDR3 contains 14 residues. The germline CDR1 and CDR2 sequences are MNHEY and SMNVEV (reference sequence). The ends were cut back, 4 bases at V and 0 bases at J, with 9 bases in the middle.

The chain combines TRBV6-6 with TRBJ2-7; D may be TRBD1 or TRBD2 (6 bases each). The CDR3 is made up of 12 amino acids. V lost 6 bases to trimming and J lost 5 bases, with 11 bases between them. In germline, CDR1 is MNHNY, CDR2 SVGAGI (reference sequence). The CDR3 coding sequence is TGTGCCAGCAGGTACAGGGAGGACGAGCAGTACTTC. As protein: CASRYREDEQYF.

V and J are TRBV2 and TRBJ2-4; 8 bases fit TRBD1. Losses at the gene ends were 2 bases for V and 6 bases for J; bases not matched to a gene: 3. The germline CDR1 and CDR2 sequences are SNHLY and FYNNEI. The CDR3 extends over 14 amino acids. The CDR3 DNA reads TGTGCCAGCAGTGAACTACAGGGGGGAAACATTCAGTACTTC. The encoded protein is CASSELQGGNIQYF.

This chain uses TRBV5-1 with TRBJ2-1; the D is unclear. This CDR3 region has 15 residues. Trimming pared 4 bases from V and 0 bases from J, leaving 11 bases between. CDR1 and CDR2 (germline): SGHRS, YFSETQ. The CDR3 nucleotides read TGCGCCAGCAGCCCCCGGTTTGACTCCTACAATGAGCAGTTCTTC. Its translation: CASSPRFDSYNEQFF.

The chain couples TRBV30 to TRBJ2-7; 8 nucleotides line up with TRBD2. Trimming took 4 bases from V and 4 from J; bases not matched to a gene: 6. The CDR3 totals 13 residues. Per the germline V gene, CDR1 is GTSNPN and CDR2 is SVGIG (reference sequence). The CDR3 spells CAWTSTSAYEQYF. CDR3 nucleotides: TGTGCCTGGACCTCGACTAGCGCGTACGAGCAGTACTTC.

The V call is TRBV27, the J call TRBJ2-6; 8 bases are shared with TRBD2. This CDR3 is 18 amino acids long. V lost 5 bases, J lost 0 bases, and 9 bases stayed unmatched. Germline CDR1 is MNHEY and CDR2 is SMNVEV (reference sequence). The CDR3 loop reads CASSPLAGLNSGANVLTF. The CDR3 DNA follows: TGTGCCAGCAGTCCTTTAGCGGGACTAAACTCTGGGGCCAACGTCCTGACTTTC.

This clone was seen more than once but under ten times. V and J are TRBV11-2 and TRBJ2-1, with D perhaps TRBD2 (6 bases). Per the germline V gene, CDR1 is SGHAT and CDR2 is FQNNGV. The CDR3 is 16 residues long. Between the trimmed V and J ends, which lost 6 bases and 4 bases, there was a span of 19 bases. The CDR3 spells CASRSYLRDSYNEQFF. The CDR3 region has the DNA TGTGCCAGCAGGTCCTACCTCCGGGACTCATACAATGAGCAGTTCTTC. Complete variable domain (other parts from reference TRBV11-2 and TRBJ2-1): EAGVAQSPRYKIIEKRQSVAFWCNPISGHATLYWYQQILGQGPKLLIQFQNNGVVDDSQLPKDRFSAERLKGVDSTLKIQPAKLEDSAVYLCASRSYLRDSYNEQFFGPGTRLTVL.

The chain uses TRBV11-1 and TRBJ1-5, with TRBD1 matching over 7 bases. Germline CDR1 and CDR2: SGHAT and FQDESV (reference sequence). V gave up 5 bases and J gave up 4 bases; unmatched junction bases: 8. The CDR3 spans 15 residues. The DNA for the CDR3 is TGTGCCAGCAGCCGGAACAGGGGCCAAAATCAGCCCCAGCATTTT. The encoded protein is CASSRNRGQNQPQHF.

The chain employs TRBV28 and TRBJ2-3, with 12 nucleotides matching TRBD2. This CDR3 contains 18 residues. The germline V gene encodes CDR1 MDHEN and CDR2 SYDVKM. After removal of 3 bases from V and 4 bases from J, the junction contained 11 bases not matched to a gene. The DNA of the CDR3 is TGTGCCAGCAGTTTGTCTCCAGGACTAGCGGGACCGGCAGATACGCAGTATTTT. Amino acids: CASSLSPGLAGPADTQYF.

Here the CDR3 reads CASSLSDLGGSYNSPLHF. CDR3 sequence (DNA): TGTGCCAGCAGCTTGAGCGATCTGGGGGGCTCCTATAATTCACCCCTCCACTTT. This chain uses TRBV11-2 with TRBJ1-6, with D maybe TRBD1 (5 bases). Germline V gene data show CDR1 as SGHAT and CDR2 as FQNNGV. CDR3 size: 18 residues. The germline V and J ends were trimmed by 3 bases and 0 bases, with 15 bases remaining between them. Based on the CDR3 plus reference TRBV11-2 and TRBJ1-6, the full variable domain is EAGVAQSPRYKIIEKRQSVAFWCNPISGHATLYWYQQILGQGPKLLIQFQNNGVVDDSQLPKDRFSAERLKGVDSTLKIQPAKLEDSAVYLCASSLSDLGGSYNSPLHFGNGTRLTVT.

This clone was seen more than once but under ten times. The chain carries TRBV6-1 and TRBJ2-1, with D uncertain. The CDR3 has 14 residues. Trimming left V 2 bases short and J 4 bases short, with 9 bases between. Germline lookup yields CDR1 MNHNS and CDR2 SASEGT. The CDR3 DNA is TGTGCCAGCAGTGAAAAACAGCCATACAATGAGCAGTTCTTC. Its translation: CASSEKQPYNEQFF.

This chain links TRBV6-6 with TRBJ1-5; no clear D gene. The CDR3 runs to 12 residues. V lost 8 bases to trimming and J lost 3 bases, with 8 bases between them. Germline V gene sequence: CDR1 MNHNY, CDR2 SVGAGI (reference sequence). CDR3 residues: CASGRINQPQHF. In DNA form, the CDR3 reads TGTGCCAGCGGCAGAATCAATCAGCCCCAGCATTTT.